The next 16 T cell receptor beta chains were all read from a single sample in a study of PD-1 blockade in classical Hodgkin lymphoma. Clones were sequenced by immunoSEQ multiplex PCR, and TCRdb holds only the in-frame ones, with some missing. This table holds fewer than 110,000 clones, 80% to 90% found once. Exposure to brentuximab vedotin varied, and each patient had relapsed following autologous stem cell transplantation. This sample comprised peripheral blood mononuclear cells (PBMCs), obtained before the second cycle of nivolumab. Source of these receptors: a human donor with classical Hodgkin lymphoma.

V and J are TRBV7-9 and TRBJ1-2, with 9 bases matching TRBD1. From germline, CDR1 is SEHNR and CDR2 FQNEAQ (reference sequence). The CDR3 runs to 15 residues. Trimming at V came to 4 bases and at J to 5 bases, leaving 8 bases not matched to a gene. The CDR3 protein is CASSYGTGTRYGYTF. DNA of the CDR3: TGTGCCAGCAGCTACGGGACAGGGACGAGGTATGGCTACACCTTC.

CDR3 bases: TGTGCCAGCAGCGTGGCGCAGGGGGCTGCCGGCAGGCACACTGAAGCTTTCTTT. It encodes CASSVAQGAAGRHTEAFF. The chain employs TRBV9 and TRBJ1-1, with TRBD1 matching over 8 bases. Trimming took 2 bases from V and 3 from J; bases not matched to a gene: 15. CDR1 and CDR2 from the germline V gene are SGDLS and YYNGEE. This CDR3 comprises 18 residues.

The J gene is TRBJ2-7, the V gene TRBV15, with D uncertain. Germline lookup yields CDR1 LNHNV and CDR2 YYDKDF (reference sequence). Deletions cut 1 base from V and 0 bases from J, with 13 bases between. The CDR3 covers 16 residues. The CDR3 nucleotides read TGTGCCACCAGCAGAGGGTTAACATCGAGCTCCTACGAGCAGTACTTC. Its translation is CATSRGLTSSSYEQYF.

The V call is TRBV30, the J call TRBJ1-2; 11 bases map to TRBD1. The CDR3 runs 16 residues. CDR1 and CDR2 from the germline V gene are GTSNPN and SVGIG (reference sequence). The V and J ends lost 0 bases and 8 bases, in that order; junction bases with no gene match: 11. The CDR3 DNA sequence: TGTGCCTGGAGTGTACGAGAAGGACAGGGGGCTCGAGGCTACACCTTC. Its translation is CAWSVREGQGARGYTF.

The V call is TRBV30, the J call TRBJ2-7; perhaps D is TRBD1 or TRBD2 (5 bases each). In germline, CDR1 is GTSNPN, CDR2 SVGIG (reference sequence). V dropped 0 bases and J dropped 5 bases, with 17 bases sitting between them. The CDR3 sequence is 15 residues long. DNA of the CDR3: TGTGCCTGGAGTGTACTCTTGGGGGAAGCGAACGAGCAGTACTTC. Its protein product is CAWSVLLGEANEQYF. Using reference TRBV30 and TRBJ2-7 for the parts outside the CDR3, the full variable domain is SQTIHQWPATLVQPVGSPLSLECTVEGTSNPNLYWYRQAAGRGLQLLFYSVGIGQISSEVPQNLSASRPQDRQFILSSKKLLLSDSGFYLCAWSVLLGEANEQYFGPGTRLTVT.

This chain connects TRBV19 to TRBJ1-1, with D possibly TRBD1 on 5 matching bases. This CDR3 comprises 15 residues. The germline V gene has CDR1 LNHDA and CDR2 SQIVND (reference sequence). V gave up 3 bases and J gave up 3 bases, with 14 bases separating them. The CDR3 bases are TGTGCCAGTAGTATGAGTGGGGACCCCTACACTGAAGCTTTCTTT. This gives the protein CASSMSGDPYTEAFF.

The CDR3 nucleotides are TGTGCCTGGAGTGCGGGACTAGCAGCGGATACGCAGTATTTT. Protein product: CAWSAGLAADTQYF. The V gene is TRBV30, the J gene TRBJ2-3; 9 bases fit TRBD2. Unmatched junction bases numbered 5, after V lost 1 base and J lost 6 bases. Per germline, CDR1 GTSNPN and CDR2 SVGIG (reference sequence). CDR3 length: 14 amino acids.

The chain links TRBV19 to TRBJ1-6, with D hard to call. Germline CDR1 LNHDA, CDR2 SQIVND (reference sequence). The V and J ends lost 3 bases and 7 bases respectively, with 4 bases between them. This CDR3 is built from 12 residues. The CDR3 loop is CASSIRNSPLHF. The DNA for the CDR3 is TGTGCCAGTAGTATTCGGAATTCACCCCTCCACTTT.

The chain is built from TRBV7-9 and TRBJ1-6; 7 positions match TRBD1. CDR1 and CDR2 (germline): SEHNR, FQNEAQ (reference sequence). V lost 1 base, J lost 8 bases, and 5 bases stayed unmatched. CDR3 length equals 15 residues. CDR3 DNA sequence: TGTGCCAGCAGCTTAGTCCTGGACAGGTATTCACCCCTCCACTTT. Translating gives CASSLVLDRYSPLHF.

The chain couples TRBV5-1 to TRBJ1-3, with 9 positions matching TRBD1. With 1 base clipped from V and 2 bases from J, the junction kept 10 bases outside the gene matches. CDR1 and CDR2 from the germline V gene are SGHRS and YFSETQ. The CDR3 is made up of 18 amino acids. The DNA of the CDR3 is TGCGCCAGCAGCTTGAGGGTATCGGGACAGGGCCCTGGAAACACCATATATTTT. This codes for CASSLRVSGQGPGNTIYF. The complete variable domain, with remaining parts taken from reference TRBV5-1 and TRBJ1-3, reads KAGVTQTPRYLIKTRGQQVTLSCSPISGHRSVSWYQQTPGQGLQFLFEYFSETQRNKGNFPGRFSGRQFSNSRSEMNVSTLELGDSALYLCASSLRVSGQGPGNTIYFGEGSWLTVV.

This chain uses TRBV28 with TRBJ2-5, with D hard to call. The J call may be wrong; the DNA end is better matched by TRBJ2-7. CDR3 size: 14 residues. Germline V gene sequence: CDR1 MDHEN, CDR2 SYDVKM. The DNA for the CDR3 is TGTGCCAGCAGTTTAGCACACTATACCTACGAGCAGTACTTC. Its protein product is CASSLAHYTYEQYF.

This chain connects TRBV6-5 to TRBJ1-6; D might be TRBD1 (5 bases). Germline-derived CDR1 and CDR2 are MNHEY and SVGAGI. V was clipped by 4 bases and J by 0 bases, with 10 bases between them. The CDR3 is 16 residues long. The CDR3 sequence: CASSSGASSYNSPLHF. CDR3 DNA: TGTGCCAGCAGTTCCGGGGCGAGCTCCTATAATTCACCCCTCCACTTT.

This rearrangement joins TRBV7-7 to TRBJ2-7; D gene ambiguous. The CDR3 has 15 amino acids. The V end lost 5 bases, the J end lost 2 bases, and 16 bases lay between the germline ends. From germline, CDR1 is SSHAT and CDR2 FNYEAQ (reference sequence). The CDR3 here is CASSHGPTSAYEQYF. Written as DNA, the CDR3 is TGTGCCAGCAGCCACGGACCAACTTCGGCCTACGAGCAGTACTTC.

V usage is TRBV29-1 and J usage is TRBJ2-7; tentatively, D is TRBD1 (5 bases). V lost 0 bases and J 0 bases, leaving 12 bases between the germline ends. From germline, CDR1 is SQVTM and CDR2 ANQGSEA. CDR3 length: 15 residues. For the CDR3, the DNA is TGCAGCGTTGAAGAACCAGACGGACACTCCTACGAGCAGTACTTC. As protein: CSVEEPDGHSYEQYF.

This rearrangement joins TRBV7-6 to TRBJ1-6; D not certain. Germline-derived CDR1 and CDR2 are SGHVS and FNYEAQ. This CDR3 has 15 residues. V lost 5 bases and J 8 bases, leaving 16 bases between the germline ends. The CDR3, as DNA: TGTGCCAGCAGCCTCTGGTCCGCTGGGGATTCACCCCTCCACTTT. Translating gives CASSLWSAGDSPLHF.

The chain combines TRBV6-1 with TRBJ1-2; D is unclear. Germline V CDR1 and CDR2: MNHNS, SASEGT. CDR3 size: 14 residues. V lost 2 bases to trimming and J lost 4 bases, with 11 bases between them. This CDR3 reads CASSELQTSYGYTF. CDR3 DNA sequence: TGTGCCAGCAGTGAACTACAGACCAGCTATGGCTACACCTTC.